Listed below are T cell receptor beta chains from one sample, sequenced in a study of cytomegalovirus exposure and HLA in healthy donors. Method: immunoSEQ multiplex PCR; TCRdb's copy keeps in-frame clones and lacks some. The data contain roughly 140,000 clones, around 9.6% of them singletons. Sequenced: PBMCs. The source of these receptors is a male donor in good health and CMV-seronegative. Each CDR3 is given with its conserved first and last residue. Each record gives: clone size, V gene, D gene, J gene, CDR3 protein, CDR3 DNA. D genes are given only for firm matches. Clone size is not always given. Where it is, it says once, few, many or a class for expanded clones.

abundance: few
v_gene: TRBV7-8
d_gene: .
j_gene: TRBJ1-1
CDR3aa: CASSPSGTSNTEAFF
CDR3nt: TGTGCCAGCAGCCCTAGCGGGACCTCGAACACTGAAGCTTTCTTT

abundance: .
v_gene: TRBV5-1
d_gene: TRBD1
j_gene: TRBJ1-1
CDR3aa: CASSSLTGGTEAFF
CDR3nt: TGCGCCAGCAGCTCCCTGACAGGGGGCACTGAAGCTTTCTTT

abundance: .
v_gene: TRBV15
d_gene: .
j_gene: TRBJ1-1
CDR3aa: CATSRGRGDTEAFF
CDR3nt: TGTGCCACCAGCAGGGGGCGCGGAGACACTGAAGCTTTCTTT

abundance: few
v_gene: TRBV5-6
d_gene: .
j_gene: TRBJ1-2
CDR3aa: CASSLRQGDGYTF
CDR3nt: TGTGCCAGCAGCTTAAGGCAGGGTGACGGCTACACCTTC

abundance: few
v_gene: TRBV13
d_gene: .
j_gene: TRBJ1-1
CDR3aa: CASSLEPSGNTEAFF
CDR3nt: TGTGCCAGCAGCTTAGAGCCGTCAGGGAACACTGAAGCTTTCTTT

abundance: few
v_gene: TRBV5-1
d_gene: .
j_gene: TRBJ1-2
CDR3aa: CASSPLQGYGYTF
CDR3nt: TGCGCCAGCAGCCCACTACAGGGCTATGGCTACACCTTC

abundance: .
v_gene: TRBV19
d_gene: .
j_gene: TRBJ2-1
CDR3aa: CASSIALGRRAGYNEQFF
CDR3nt: TGTGCCAGTAGTATAGCGCTGGGTAGGAGGGCCGGCTACAATGAGCAGTTCTTC

abundance: few
v_gene: TRBV6-5
d_gene: .
j_gene: TRBJ1-2
CDR3aa: CASSPDTITNYGYTF
CDR3nt: TGTGCCAGCAGTCCCGACACGATCACGAACTATGGCTACACCTTC

abundance: few
v_gene: TRBV5-1
d_gene: .
j_gene: TRBJ1-1
CDR3aa: CASSLSPGIPGGTEAFF
CDR3nt: TGCGCCAGCAGCTTATCGCCAGGGATTCCGGGGGGGACTGAAGCTTTCTTT

abundance: few
v_gene: TRBV18
d_gene: .
j_gene: TRBJ1-1
CDR3aa: CASSPSYGTEAFF
CDR3nt: TGTGCCAGCTCACCCTCATACGGGACTGAAGCTTTCTTT

abundance: .
v_gene: TRBV7-9
d_gene: .
j_gene: TRBJ1-2
CDR3aa: CASSLAPGNYGYTF
CDR3nt: TGTGCCAGCAGCTTAGCTCCGGGGAACTATGGCTACACCTTC

abundance: .
v_gene: TRBV21-1
d_gene: .
j_gene: TRBJ1-3
CDR3aa: CASLSRGSGNTIYF
CDR3nt: TGTGCCAGTCTGAGTAGGGGATCTGGAAACACCATATATTTT

abundance: .
v_gene: TRBV11-3
d_gene: TRBD1
j_gene: TRBJ1-1
CDR3aa: CASSLRARRNRGPDGSEAFF
CDR3nt: TGTGCCAGCAGCTTACGGGCCCGTCGGAACAGGGGGCCGGACGGCAGTGAAGCTTTCTTT

abundance: .
v_gene: TRBV27
d_gene: TRBD2
j_gene: TRBJ2-2
CDR3aa: CASSSPRREREGSGELFF
CDR3nt: TGTGCCAGCAGTTCGCCCCGCCGCGAGCGGGAGGGATCTGGGGAGCTGTTTTTT

abundance: .
v_gene: TRBV5-4
d_gene: .
j_gene: TRBJ1-1
CDR3aa: CASHPWETGYHTEAFF
CDR3nt: TGTGCCAGCCACCCGTGGGAGACAGGCTACCACACTGAAGCTTTCTTT

abundance: few
v_gene: TRBV10-3
d_gene: TRBD1
j_gene: TRBJ1-3
CDR3aa: CAISEKTGGGSGNTIYF
CDR3nt: TGTGCCATCAGTGAAAAGACAGGGGGCGGTTCTGGAAACACCATATATTTT

abundance: few
v_gene: TRBV30
d_gene: .
j_gene: TRBJ1-1
CDR3aa: CAWSVAGNTEAFF
CDR3nt: TGTGCCTGGAGTGTTGCGGGGAACACTGAAGCTTTCTTT

abundance: .
v_gene: TRBV11-3
d_gene: .
j_gene: TRBJ1-1
CDR3aa: CASSLGTGTEAFF
CDR3nt: TGTGCCAGCAGCTTAGGAACGGGGACTGAAGCTTTCTTT

abundance: .
v_gene: TRBV2
d_gene: TRBD2
j_gene: TRBJ2-3
CDR3aa: CASSGSGRSDWYGTDTQYF
CDR3nt: TGTGCCAGCAGTGGGAGCGGGAGATCGGACTGGTATGGCACAGATACGCAGTATTTT

abundance: few
v_gene: TRBV29-1
d_gene: .
j_gene: TRBJ2-1
CDR3aa: CSVEYVLRNEQFF
CDR3nt: TGCAGCGTTGAATACGTCCTCAGGAATGAGCAGTTCTTC

abundance: .
v_gene: TRBV19
d_gene: .
j_gene: TRBJ2-1
CDR3aa: CAVGGKAYNEQFF
CDR3nt: TGTGCCGTAGGGGGTAAGGCCTACAATGAGCAGTTCTTC

abundance: few
v_gene: TRBV5-1
d_gene: TRBD1
j_gene: TRBJ2-2
CDR3aa: CASSGSGTGATGELFF
CDR3nt: TGCGCCAGCAGCGGGTCCGGGACAGGGGCCACCGGGGAGCTGTTTTTT

abundance: few
v_gene: TRBV5-4
d_gene: TRBD1
j_gene: TRBJ2-3
CDR3aa: CASSLNTGVADTQYF
CDR3nt: TGTGCCAGCAGCTTAAACACAGGGGTCGCAGATACGCAGTATTTT